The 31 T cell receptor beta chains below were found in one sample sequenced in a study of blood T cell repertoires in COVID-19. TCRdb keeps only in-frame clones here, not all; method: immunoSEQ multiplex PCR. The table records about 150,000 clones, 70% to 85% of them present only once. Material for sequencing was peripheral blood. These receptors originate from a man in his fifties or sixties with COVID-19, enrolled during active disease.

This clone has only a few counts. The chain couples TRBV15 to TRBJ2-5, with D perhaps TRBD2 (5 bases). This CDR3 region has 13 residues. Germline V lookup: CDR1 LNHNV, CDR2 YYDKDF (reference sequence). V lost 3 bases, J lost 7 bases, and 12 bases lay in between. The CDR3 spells CATSSDSGGTQYF. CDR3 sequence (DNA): TGTGCCACCAGCAGTGACTCCGGAGGGACCCAGTACTTC.

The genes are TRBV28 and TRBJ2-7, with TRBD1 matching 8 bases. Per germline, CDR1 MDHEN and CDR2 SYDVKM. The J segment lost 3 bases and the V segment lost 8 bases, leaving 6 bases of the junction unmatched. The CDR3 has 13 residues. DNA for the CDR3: TGTGCCAGCCGATCTGGGACAGGCTACGAGCAGTACTTC. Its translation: CASRSGTGYEQYF.

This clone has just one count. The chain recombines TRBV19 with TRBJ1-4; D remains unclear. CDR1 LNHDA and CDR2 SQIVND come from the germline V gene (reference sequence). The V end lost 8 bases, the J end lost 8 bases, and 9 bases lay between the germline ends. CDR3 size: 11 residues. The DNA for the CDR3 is TGTGCCAGTGGCTTAAAGGAAAAACTGTTTTTT. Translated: CASGLKEKLFF.

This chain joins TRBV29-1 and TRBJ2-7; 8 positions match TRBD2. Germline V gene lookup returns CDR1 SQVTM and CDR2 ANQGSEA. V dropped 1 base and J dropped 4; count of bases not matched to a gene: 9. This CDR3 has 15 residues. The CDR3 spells CSVEAVSGRGYEQYF. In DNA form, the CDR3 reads TGCAGCGTTGAAGCCGTAAGCGGGAGAGGATACGAGCAGTACTTC.

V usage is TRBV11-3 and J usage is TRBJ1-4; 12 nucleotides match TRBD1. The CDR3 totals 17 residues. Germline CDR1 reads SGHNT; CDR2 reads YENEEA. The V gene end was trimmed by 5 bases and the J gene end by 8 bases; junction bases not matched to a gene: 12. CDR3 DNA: TGTGCCAGCAGCCCCTCCGGGACAGGGGGCGTTGGAGAAAAACTGTTTTTT. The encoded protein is CASSPSGTGGVGEKLFF.

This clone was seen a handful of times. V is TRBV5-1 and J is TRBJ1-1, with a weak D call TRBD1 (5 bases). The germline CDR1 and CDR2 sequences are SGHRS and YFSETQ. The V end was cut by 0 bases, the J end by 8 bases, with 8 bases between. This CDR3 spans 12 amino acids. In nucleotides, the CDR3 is TGCGCCAGCAGCTTGGTTGGACACGAAGCTTTCTTT. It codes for CASSLVGHEAFF. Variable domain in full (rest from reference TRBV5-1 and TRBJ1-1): KAGVTQTPRYLIKTRGQQVTLSCSPISGHRSVSWYQQTPGQGLQFLFEYFSETQRNKGNFPGRFSGRQFSNSRSEMNVSTLELGDSALYLCASSLVGHEAFFGQGTRLTVV.

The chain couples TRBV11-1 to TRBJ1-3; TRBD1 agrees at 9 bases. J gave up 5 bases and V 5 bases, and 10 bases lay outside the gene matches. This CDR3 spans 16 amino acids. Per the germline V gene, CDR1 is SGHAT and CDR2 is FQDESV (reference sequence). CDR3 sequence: CASSEIGTGNRNTIYF. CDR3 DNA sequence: TGTGCCAGCAGCGAGATCGGGACAGGGAACAGAAACACCATATATTTT.

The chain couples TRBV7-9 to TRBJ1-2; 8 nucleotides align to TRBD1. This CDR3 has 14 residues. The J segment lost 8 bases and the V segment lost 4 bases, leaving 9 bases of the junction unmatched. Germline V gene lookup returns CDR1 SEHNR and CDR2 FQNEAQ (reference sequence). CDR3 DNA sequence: TGTGCCAGCAGCTCCTCGGACAGGGTAGGCGGCTACACCTTC. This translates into CASSSSDRVGGYTF.

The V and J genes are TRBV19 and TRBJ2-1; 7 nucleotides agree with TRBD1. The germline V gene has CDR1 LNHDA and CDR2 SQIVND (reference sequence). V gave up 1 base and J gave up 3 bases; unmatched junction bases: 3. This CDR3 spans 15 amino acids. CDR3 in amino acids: CASSIAAGGYNEQFF. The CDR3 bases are TGTGCCAGTAGTATAGCGGCAGGGGGCTACAATGAGCAGTTCTTC.

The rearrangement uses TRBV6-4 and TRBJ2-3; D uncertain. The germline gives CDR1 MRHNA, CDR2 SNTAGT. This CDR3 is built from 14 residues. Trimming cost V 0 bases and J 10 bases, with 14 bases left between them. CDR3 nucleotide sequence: TGTGCCAGCAGTGACTCTTTAACTACCTCTCCGCAGTATTTT. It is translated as CASSDSLTTSPQYF.

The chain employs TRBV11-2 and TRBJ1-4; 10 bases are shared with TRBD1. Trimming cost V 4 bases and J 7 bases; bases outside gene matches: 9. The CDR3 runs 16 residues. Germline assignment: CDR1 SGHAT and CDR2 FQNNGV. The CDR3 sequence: CASSSPRTGGGEKLFF. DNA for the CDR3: TGTGCCAGCAGCTCCCCAAGGACAGGGGGAGGTGAAAAACTGTTTTTT.

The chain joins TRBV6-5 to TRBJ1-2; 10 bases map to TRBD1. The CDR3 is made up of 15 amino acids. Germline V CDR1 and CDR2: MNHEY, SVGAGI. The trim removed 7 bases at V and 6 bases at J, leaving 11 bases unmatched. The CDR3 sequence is CASNFLGTGVDGYTF. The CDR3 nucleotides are TGTGCCAGCAATTTTCTCGGGACAGGGGTTGATGGCTACACCTTC.

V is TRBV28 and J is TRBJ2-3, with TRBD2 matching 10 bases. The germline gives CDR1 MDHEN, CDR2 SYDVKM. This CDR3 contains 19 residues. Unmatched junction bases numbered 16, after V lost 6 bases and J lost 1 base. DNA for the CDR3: TGTGCCAGCAGCCCTACCGGTGGAGGGCTAGCGGGGGGCACAGATACGCAGTATTTT. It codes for CASSPTGGGLAGGTDTQYF.

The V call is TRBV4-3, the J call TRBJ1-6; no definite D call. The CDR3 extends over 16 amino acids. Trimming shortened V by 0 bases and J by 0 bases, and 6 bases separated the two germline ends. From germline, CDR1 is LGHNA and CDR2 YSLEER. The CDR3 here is CASSQEGTSYNSPLHF. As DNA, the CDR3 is TGCGCCAGCAGCCAAGAGGGCACCTCCTATAATTCACCCCTCCACTTT.

DNA of the CDR3: TGTGCCAGCAGCATATTAGCGGGAGTGGTGGAGACCCAGTACTTC. Residues: CASSILAGVVETQYF. The chain joins TRBV2 to TRBJ2-5, with 9 bases identical to TRBD2. This CDR3 comprises 15 residues. Germline trimming cut 6 bases from V and 5 bases from J; bases unmatched to any gene: 10. Germline CDR1 SNHLY, CDR2 FYNNEI.

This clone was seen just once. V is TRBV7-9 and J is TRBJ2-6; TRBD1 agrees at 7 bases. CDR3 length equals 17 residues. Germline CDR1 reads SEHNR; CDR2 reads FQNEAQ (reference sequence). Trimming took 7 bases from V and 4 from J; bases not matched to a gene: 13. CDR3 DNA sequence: TGTGCCAGCACCAACCATCGACAGGGAACCGGGGCCAACGTCCTGACTTTC. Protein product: CASTNHRQGTGANVLTF.

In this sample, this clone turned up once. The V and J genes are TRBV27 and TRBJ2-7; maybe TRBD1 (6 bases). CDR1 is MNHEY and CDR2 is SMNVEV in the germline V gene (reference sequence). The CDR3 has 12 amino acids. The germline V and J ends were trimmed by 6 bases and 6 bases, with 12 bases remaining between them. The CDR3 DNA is TGTGCCAGCAGACAGGGTTTCGGCGAGCAGTACTTC. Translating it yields CASRQGFGEQYF.

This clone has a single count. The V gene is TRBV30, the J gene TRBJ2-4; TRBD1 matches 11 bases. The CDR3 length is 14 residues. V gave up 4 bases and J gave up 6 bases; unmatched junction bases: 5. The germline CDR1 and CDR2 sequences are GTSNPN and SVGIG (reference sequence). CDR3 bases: TGTGCCTGGAACCTGGGACAGGGGGGAAACATTCAGTACTTC. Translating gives CAWNLGQGGNIQYF.

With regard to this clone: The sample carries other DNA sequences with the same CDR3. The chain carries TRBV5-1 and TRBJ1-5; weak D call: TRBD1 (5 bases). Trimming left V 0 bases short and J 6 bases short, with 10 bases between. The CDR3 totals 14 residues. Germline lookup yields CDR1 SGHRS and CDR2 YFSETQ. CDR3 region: CASSLDGGGQPQHF. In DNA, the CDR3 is TGCGCCAGCAGCTTGGACGGGGGGGGTCAGCCCCAGCATTTT.

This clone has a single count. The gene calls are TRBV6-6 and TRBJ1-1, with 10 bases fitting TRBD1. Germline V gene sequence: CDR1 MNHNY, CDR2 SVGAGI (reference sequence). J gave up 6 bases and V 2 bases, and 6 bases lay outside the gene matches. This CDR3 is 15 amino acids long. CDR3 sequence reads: CASSYADRGFAEAFF. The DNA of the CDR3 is TGTGCCAGCAGTTACGCGGACAGGGGGTTCGCTGAAGCTTTCTTT.

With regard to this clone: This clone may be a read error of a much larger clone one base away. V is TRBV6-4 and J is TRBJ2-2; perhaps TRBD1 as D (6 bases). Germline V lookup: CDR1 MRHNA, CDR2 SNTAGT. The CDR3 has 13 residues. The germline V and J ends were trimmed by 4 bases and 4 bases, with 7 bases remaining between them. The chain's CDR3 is CASSAGATGELFF. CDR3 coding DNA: TGTGCCAGCAGTGCAGGGGCCACCGGGGAGCTGTTTTTT.

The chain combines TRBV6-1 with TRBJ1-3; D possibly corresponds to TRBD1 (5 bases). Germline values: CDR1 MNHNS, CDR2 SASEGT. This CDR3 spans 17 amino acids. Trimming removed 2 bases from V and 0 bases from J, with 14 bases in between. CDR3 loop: CASSERLGGGSGNTIYF. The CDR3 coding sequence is TGTGCCAGCAGTGAACGTCTCGGCGGGGGCTCTGGAAACACCATATATTTT.

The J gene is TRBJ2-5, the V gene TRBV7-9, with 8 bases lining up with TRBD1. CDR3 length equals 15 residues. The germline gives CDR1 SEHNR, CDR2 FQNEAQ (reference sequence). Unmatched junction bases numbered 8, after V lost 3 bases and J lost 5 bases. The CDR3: CASSFLTGVSETQYF. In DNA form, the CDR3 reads TGTGCCAGCAGCTTCTTGACAGGGGTTAGCGAGACCCAGTACTTC.

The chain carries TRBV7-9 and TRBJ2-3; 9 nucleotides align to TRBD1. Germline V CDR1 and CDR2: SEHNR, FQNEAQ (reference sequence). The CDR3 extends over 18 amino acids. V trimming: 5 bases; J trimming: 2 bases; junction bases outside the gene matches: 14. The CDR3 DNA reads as TGTGCCAGCAGCCCTTACGGTGGACAGGGGCCACCCACAGATACGCAGTATTTT. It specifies CASSPYGGQGPPTDTQYF.

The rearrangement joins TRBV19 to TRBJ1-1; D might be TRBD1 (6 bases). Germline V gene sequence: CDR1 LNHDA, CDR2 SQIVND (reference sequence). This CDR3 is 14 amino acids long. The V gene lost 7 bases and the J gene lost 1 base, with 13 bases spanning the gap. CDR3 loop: CASTRQASNTEAFF. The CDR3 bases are TGTGCCAGTACCCGACAGGCTTCGAACACTGAAGCTTTCTTT.

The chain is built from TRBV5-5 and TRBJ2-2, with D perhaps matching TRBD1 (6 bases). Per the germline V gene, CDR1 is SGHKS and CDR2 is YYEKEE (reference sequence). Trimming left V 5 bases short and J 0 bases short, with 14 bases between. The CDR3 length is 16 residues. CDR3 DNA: TGTGCCAGCAGTCCGCCGGGACAATCGAACACCGGGGAGCTGTTTTTT. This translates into CASSPPGQSNTGELFF. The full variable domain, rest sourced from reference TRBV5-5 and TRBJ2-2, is DAGVTQSPTHLIKTRGQQVTLRCSPISGHKSVSWYQQVLGQGPQFIFQYYEKEERGRGNFPDRFSARQFPNYSSELNVNALLLGDSALYLCASSPPGQSNTGELFFGEGSRLTVL.

CDR3 region: CAWTKGTSGNNEQFF. For the CDR3, the DNA is TGTGCCTGGACCAAAGGGACTAGCGGAAACAATGAGCAGTTCTTC. This chain links TRBV30 with TRBJ2-1; 11 positions agree with TRBD2. Trimming took 4 bases from V and 5 from J; bases not matched to a gene: 7. CDR1 GTSNPN and CDR2 SVGIG come from the germline V gene (reference sequence). CDR3 size: 15 residues.

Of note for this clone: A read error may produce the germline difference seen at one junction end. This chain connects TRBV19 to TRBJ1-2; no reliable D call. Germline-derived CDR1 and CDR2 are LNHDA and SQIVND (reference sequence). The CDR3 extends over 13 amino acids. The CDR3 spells CATLGWADYGYTF. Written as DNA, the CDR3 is TGTGCCACCCTTGGGTGGGCGGACTATGGTTACACCTTC.

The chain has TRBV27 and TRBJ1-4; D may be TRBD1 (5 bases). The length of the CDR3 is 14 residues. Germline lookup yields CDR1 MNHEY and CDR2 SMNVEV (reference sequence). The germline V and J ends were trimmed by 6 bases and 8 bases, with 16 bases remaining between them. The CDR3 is CASRTKVGREKLFF. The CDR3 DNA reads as TGTGCCAGCAGAACTAAGGTGGGGCGGGAAAAACTGTTTTTT.

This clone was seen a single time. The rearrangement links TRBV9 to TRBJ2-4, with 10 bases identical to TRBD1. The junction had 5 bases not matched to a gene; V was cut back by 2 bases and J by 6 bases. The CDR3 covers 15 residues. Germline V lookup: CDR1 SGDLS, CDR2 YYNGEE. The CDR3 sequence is CASSVSGTGVNIQYF. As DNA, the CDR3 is TGTGCCAGCAGCGTCTCCGGGACAGGGGTAAACATTCAGTACTTC. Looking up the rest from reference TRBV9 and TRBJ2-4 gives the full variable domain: DSGVTQTPKHLITATGQRVTLRCSPRSGDLSVYWYQQSLDQGLQFLIQYYNGEERAKGNILERFSAQQFPDLHSELNLSSLELGDSALYFCASSVSGTGVNIQYFGAGTRLSVL.

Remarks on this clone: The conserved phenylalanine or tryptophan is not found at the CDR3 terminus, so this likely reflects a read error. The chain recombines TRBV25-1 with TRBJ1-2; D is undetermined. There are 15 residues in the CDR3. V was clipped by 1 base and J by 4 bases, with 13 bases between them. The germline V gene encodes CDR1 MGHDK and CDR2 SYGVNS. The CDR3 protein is CASSESVMTPYGYTL. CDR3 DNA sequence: TGTGCCAGCAGTGAATCAGTTATGACTCCCTATGGCTACACCCTC.